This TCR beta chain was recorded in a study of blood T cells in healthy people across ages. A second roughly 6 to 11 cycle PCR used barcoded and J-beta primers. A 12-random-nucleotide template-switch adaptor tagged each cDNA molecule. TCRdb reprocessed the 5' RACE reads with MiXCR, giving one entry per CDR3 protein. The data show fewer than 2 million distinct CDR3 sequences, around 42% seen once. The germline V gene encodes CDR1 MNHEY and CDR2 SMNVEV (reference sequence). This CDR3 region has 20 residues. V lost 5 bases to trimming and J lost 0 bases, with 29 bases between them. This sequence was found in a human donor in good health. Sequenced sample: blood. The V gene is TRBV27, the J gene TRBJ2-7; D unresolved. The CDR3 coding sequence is TGTGCCAGCAGTCCCCTTGTTATGGGTCGCGATCTGAAATACTCCTACGAGCAGTACTTC. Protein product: CASSPLVMGRDLKYSYEQYF.